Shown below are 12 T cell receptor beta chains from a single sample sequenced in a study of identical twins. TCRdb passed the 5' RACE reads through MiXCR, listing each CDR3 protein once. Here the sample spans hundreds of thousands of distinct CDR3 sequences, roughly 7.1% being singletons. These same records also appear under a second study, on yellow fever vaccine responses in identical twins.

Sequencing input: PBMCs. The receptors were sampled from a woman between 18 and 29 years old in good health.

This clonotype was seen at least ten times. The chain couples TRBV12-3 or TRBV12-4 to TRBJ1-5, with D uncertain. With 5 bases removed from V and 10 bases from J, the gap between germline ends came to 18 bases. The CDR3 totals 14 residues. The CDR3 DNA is TGTGCCAGCAGTCCCGGAGGTGTGGAATTCCCCCAGCATTTT. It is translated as CASSPGGVEFPQHF.

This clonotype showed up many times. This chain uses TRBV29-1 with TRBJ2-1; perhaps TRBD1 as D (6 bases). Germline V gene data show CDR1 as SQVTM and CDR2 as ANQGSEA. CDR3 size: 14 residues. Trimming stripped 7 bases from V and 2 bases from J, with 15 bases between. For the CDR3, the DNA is TGCAGCGCCCAGGGACATCAACCCTACAATGAGCAGTTCTTC. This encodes CSAQGHQPYNEQFF.

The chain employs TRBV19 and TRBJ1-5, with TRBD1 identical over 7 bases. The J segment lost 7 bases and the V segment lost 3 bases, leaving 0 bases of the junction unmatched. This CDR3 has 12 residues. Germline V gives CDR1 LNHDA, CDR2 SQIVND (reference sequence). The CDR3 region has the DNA TGTGCCAGTAGTATCAGGGGGCAGCCCCAGCATTTT. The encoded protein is CASSIRGQPQHF.

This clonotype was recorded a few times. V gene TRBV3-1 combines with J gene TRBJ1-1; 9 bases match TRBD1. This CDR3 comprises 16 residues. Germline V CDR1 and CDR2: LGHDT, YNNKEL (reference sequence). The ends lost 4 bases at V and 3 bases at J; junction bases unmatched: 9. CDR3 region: CASSPGTGRPYTEAFF. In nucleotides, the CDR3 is TGTGCCAGCAGCCCCGGGACAGGGAGACCGTACACTGAAGCTTTCTTT.

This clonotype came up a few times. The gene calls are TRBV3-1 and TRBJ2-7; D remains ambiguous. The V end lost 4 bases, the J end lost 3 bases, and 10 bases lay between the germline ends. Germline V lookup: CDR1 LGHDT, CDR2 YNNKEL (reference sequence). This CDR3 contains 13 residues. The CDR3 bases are TGTGCCAGCAGCCCTGCCCTTTACTACGAGCAGTACTTC. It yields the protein CASSPALYYEQYF.

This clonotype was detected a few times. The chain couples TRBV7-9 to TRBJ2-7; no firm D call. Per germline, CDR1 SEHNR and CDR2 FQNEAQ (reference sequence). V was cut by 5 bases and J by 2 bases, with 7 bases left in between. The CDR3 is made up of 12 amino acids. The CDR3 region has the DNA TGTGCCAGCAGCACTTCCCCCTACGAGCAGTACTTC. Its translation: CASSTSPYEQYF. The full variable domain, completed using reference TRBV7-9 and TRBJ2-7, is DTGVSQNPRHKITKRGQNVTFRCDPISEHNRLYWYRQTLGQGPEFLTYFQNEAQLEKSRLLSDRFSAERPKGSFSTLEIQRTEQGDSAMYLCASSTSPYEQYFGPGTRLTVT.

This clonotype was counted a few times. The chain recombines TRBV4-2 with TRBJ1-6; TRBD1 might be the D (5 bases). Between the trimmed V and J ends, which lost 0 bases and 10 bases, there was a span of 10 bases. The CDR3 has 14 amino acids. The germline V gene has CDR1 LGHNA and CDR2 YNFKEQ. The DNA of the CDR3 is TGTGCCAGCAGCCAAGAGGGGGTTGGATCACCCCTCCACTTT. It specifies CASSQEGVGSPLHF.

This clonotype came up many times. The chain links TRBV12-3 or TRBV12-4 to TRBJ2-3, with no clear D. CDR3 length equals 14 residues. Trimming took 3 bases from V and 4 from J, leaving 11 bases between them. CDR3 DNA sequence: TGTGCCAGCAGTTTCGGGCTTAGTCCAGATACGCAGTATTTT. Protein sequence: CASSFGLSPDTQYF.

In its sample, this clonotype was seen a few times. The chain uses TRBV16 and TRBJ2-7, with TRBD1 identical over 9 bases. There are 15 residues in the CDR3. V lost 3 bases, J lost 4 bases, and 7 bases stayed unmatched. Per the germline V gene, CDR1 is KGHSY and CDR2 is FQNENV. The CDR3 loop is CASSQEQGALYEQYF. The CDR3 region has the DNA TGTGCCAGCAGCCAGGAACAGGGGGCCTTGTACGAGCAGTACTTC.

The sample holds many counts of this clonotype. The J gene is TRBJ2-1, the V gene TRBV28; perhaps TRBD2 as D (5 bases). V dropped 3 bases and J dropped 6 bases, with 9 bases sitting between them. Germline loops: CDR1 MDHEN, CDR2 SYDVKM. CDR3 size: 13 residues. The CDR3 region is CASSFPRGNEQFF. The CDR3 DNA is TGTGCCAGCAGTTTTCCCCGGGGCAATGAGCAGTTCTTC.

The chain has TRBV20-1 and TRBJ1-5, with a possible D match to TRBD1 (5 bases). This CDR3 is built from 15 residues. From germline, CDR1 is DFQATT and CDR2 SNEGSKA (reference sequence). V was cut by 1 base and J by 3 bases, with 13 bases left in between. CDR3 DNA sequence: TGCAGTGCTAGAGGCGGGACTCGAGTCAATCAGCCCCAGCATTTT. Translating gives CSARGGTRVNQPQHF.

CDR3 region: CASSQGTSGPEQFF. The DNA for the CDR3 is TGCGCCAGCAGCCAAGGAACTAGCGGGCCTGAGCAGTTCTTC. This chain joins TRBV4-1 and TRBJ2-1; the match to TRBD2 covers 9 bases. The CDR3 has 14 residues. V was pared by 1 base and J by 9 bases, with 4 bases of the junction left unmatched. Germline V gene sequence: CDR1 MGHRA, CDR2 YSYEKL.